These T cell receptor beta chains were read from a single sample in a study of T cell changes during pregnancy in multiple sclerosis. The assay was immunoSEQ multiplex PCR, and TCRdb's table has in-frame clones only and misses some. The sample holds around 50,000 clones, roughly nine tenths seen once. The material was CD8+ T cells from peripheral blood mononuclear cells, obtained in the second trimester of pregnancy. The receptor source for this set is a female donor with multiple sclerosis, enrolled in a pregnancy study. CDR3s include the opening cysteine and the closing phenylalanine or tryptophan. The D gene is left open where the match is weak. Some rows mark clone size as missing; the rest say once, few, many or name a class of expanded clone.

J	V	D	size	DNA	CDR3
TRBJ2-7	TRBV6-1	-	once	TGTGCCAGCAGCAGTCGGGGGACCTCCTACGAGCAGTACTTC	CASSSRGTSYEQYF
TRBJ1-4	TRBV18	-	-	TGTGCCAGCTCACCAGGGGCCAGGACCAATGAAAAACTGTTTTTT	CASSPGARTNEKLFF
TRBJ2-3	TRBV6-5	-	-	TGTGCCAGCGGCGCGGGGGATACGCAGTATTTT	CASGAGDTQYF
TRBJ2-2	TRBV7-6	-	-	TGTGCCAGCAGCTTAGGTGGAGTGAACACCGGGGAGCTGTTTTTT	CASSLGGVNTGELFF
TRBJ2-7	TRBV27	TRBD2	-	TGTGCCAGCAGTTTTGCGGGGGGGGATTTTCAGTACTTC	CASSFAGGDFQYF
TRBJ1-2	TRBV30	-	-	TGTGCCTATGACCCGGGGGGCTACACCTTC	CAYDPGGYTF
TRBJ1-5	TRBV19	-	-	TGTGCCAGTAGCCCAGTTTCCCTTAGCAATCAGCCCCAGCATTTT	CASSPVSLSNQPQHF
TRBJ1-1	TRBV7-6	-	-	TGTGCCAGCAGCTCCATGTTGAACACTGAAGCTTTCTTT	CASSSMLNTEAFF
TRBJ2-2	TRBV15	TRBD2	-	TGTGCCACCAGCTCCCGGGGGGGCACGACCGGGGAGCTGTTTTTT	CATSSRGGTTGELFF
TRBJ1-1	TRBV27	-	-	TGTGCCAGCCGCCCCCAAGGAGGGACGAACACTGAAGCTTTCTTT	CASRPQGGTNTEAFF
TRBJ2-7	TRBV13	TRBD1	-	TGTGCCAGCAGCTTAACAGGGGGTTGGTACGAGCAGTACTTC	CASSLTGGWYEQYF
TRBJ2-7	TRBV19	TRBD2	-	TGTGCCAGTACCCCCGTAGCGGGAGGGAGAAGCGAGCAGTACTTC	CASTPVAGGRSEQYF
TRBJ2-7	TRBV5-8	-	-	TGTGCCAGCAGCTTGGGGCGGTCGGGCGAGCAGTACTTC	CASSLGRSGEQYF
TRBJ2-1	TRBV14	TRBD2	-	TGTGCCAGCAGCCAAGCCCTGCTAGCGGGGTACAATGAGCAGTTCTTC	CASSQALLAGYNEQFF
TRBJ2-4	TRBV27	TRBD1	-	TGTGCCAGCAGTTTAAAGGGGACAGGGGTATCGGGAGCCAAAAACATTCAGTACTTC	CASSLKGTGVSGAKNIQYF
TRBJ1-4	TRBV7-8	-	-	TGTGCCAGCAGCTTATTGTTCCAGGTTAATGAAAAACTGTTTTTT	CASSLLFQVNEKLFF